The present T cell receptor beta chain was sequenced within a study of regulatory T cells in long-lasting Graves disease. Whole-study findings and limits: Persistent disease favored TRBV28, TRBJ1-2 and TRBJ2-5. TCR diversity was lower in persistent Graves' patients than in newly diagnosed ones.

Documented time point: persistent/refractory GD, antithyroid drugs over 5 years with positive TRAb. The authors made the TCR library using RNA they extracted from PBMCs. Nine milliliters of peripheral blood were taken and placed in EDTA tubes. This clonotype was seen many times. The antigen remains unidentified. CDR1 and CDR2 from the germline V gene are SNHLY and FYNNEI. The CDR3 sequence is 16 residues long. Trimming removed 2 bases from V and 0 bases from J, with 11 bases in between. To make TCR beta libraries, researchers used iRepertoire HTBI primers and Arm-PCR of CDR3 regions. As originally analysed: Samples collectively showed fewer than 80 TRBV and approximately 15 TRBJ segments. TCRdb reprocessed the multiplex PCR reads with MiXCR, giving one entry per CDR3 protein. None of the V and J calls come from the authors' own analysis; TCRdb made them. The sample lists around 400,000 distinct CDR3 sequences, roughly 21% occurring once.

The chain is built from TRBV2 and TRBJ1-3, with D perhaps TRBD1 (6 bases). This TCR derives from a female donor with Graves disease. Sequencing used peripheral blood mononuclear cells (PBMCs), obtained when the disease was refractory, from a patient treated with antithyroid drugs. CDR3 nucleotides: TGTGCCAGCAGTGAAACCTGGACAGTCTCTGGAAACACCATATATTTT. Its protein product is CASSETWTVSGNTIYF.